The T cell receptor (beta chain) under discussion was sequenced for a study of T cells in Graves' hyperthyroidism and ophthalmopathy. The CDR3 runs 13 residues. The germline V gene has CDR1 SQVTM and CDR2 ANQGSEA. Losses at the gene ends were 7 bases for V and 7 bases for J; bases not matched to a gene: 8. Researchers took RNA transcripts and amplified the TCR beta CDR3 regions from them. HTBI primers were used for first-round RT-PCR of the TCR CDR3. TCRdb reprocessed the multiplex PCR reads via MiXCR and lists one record per CDR3 protein. The sample lists about 760,000 distinct CDR3 sequences; around a third were seen once.

The rearrangement links TRBV29-1 to TRBJ2-7; 12 nucleotides agree with TRBD2. This TCR came from a middle-aged woman with Graves' hyperthyroidism. Sequenced: blood. This CDR3 is CSARTSGINEQYF. CDR3 coding DNA: TGCAGCGCCAGGACTAGCGGGATCAATGAGCAGTACTTC.